These T cell receptor beta chains were read from a single sample in a study of CD8+ T cells in alopecia areata. The protocol was immunoSEQ multiplex PCR, while the TCRdb copy is restricted to in-frame clones and leaves out a portion. The data hold 130,000 or so clones, with approximately 86% observed a single time. The sample here was CD8+ T cells sorted from blood, taken at week 4, from a patient treated with tofacitinib. Receptor source: a human donor with alopecia areata. Each CDR3 is given with its conserved first and last residue.

len | v_gene | CDR3aa
15 | TRBV29-1 | CSANASGDAKNIQYF
17 | TRBV23-1 | CASSQPGPGLMNTEAFF
11 | TRBV11-2 | CASSPHNEQFF
11 | TRBV7-8 | CASSLSNEQFF
13 | TRBV7-9 | CASTGQLTYEQYF
11 | TRBV29-1 | CSVGQNTEAFF
14 | TRBV7-9 | CASSLISNTGELFF
14 | TRBV6-6 | CASSWGQNTGELFF
14 | TRBV5-1 | CASSLRPSRDEQFF
13 | TRBV29-1 | CSVDQLGTGELFF
13 | TRBV29-1 | CSVRTSGTYEQYF
17 | TRBV7-9 | CASSLVSSGGYKDEQFF
14 | TRBV13 | CASSPGQSSYEQYF
14 | TRBV11-2 | CASRPPGLGEKLFF
17 | TRBV9 | CASSEPRTESANTEAFF
17 | TRBV7-9 | CASSLAPMGARKETQYF
18 | TRBV1 | CTSSLPPGDRKMGYEQYF